This T cell receptor (beta chain) was captured in a study of CD8 T cell repertoires and HIV-1 epitope variants. Background on the study: T cells were stimulated with Twenty-five Gag and Nef peptides separately. Control wells had CMV/EBV/flu peptides, negative Ebola AY9, or no peptide.

Overall study results and limits: Of nine antigen-specific beta clonotypes, about 6 appeared to cross-react with escape variants.

As regards this clone: What it binds is not known.

Assay used: immunoSEQ multiplex PCR; TCRdb lists only in-frame clones, some missing. Of approximately 5,300 clones in the sample, approximately 70% are singletons; the top ten hold approximately 40%. The source of this sequence is a male donor with HIV. Sequencing was carried out using cultured CD8+ T cells derived from PBMCs.

CDR3 bases: TGCGCCAGCAGCCAAGAGGACAGCGGGGGGTTGGAGACCCAGTACTTC. It translates to CASSQEDSGGLETQYF. J is TRBJ2-5 and V is TRBV4-1; TRBD2 agrees at 9 bases. Unmatched junction bases numbered 7, after V lost 0 bases and J lost 5 bases. The CDR3 extends over 16 amino acids. Per the germline V gene, CDR1 is MGHRA and CDR2 is YSYEKL.